This T cell receptor beta chain was identified in a study of blood T cell repertoires in COVID-19. Background on the study: The origin of the acute and convalescent COVID-19 samples was the United States, Italy and Spain. T cells, B-cell-depleted T cells, or PBMCs supplied cDNA or gDNA.

This CDR3 is built from 19 residues. Germline V gene sequence: CDR1 PRHDT, CDR2 FYEKMQ (reference sequence). The V and J ends lost 1 base and 0 bases respectively, with 18 bases between them. Authors' analysis steps: Reference gene primer amplification yielded estimated nucleated cell counts. Sequenced by immunoSEQ multiplex PCR; TCRdb stores in-frame clones only, minus some. Clonal size and the V and J genes are those of that table, whereas D and trimming came from the DNA. The sample has fewer than 200,000 clones, almost 80% seen once. The rearrangement uses TRBV13 and TRBJ2-2; possibly TRBD2 for D (5 bases). The TCR sequence derives from a woman aged 70 to 79 with acute or convalescent COVID-19. The sample consisted of peripheral blood. CDR3 region: CASSLDSTTRGPNTGELFF. In DNA form, the CDR3 reads TGTGCCAGCAGCTTAGATTCGACTACTCGCGGGCCGAACACCGGGGAGCTGTTTTTT.